The clone carrying this T cell receptor beta chain was observed a handful of times. As yet, its antigen is unknown. Profiled with immunoSEQ multiplex PCR; TCRdb holds only in-frame clones, not every one. The sample holds about 500,000 clones, approximately 80% seen once. This specimen belongs to a study of shared clonotypes between healthy human individuals. Germline lookup yields CDR1 SNHLY and CDR2 FYNNEI. CDR3 length equals 14 residues. The ends were cut back, 8 bases at V and 4 bases at J, with 17 bases in the middle. None of the donors, who were healthy HIV-negative adults, had recently had acute infections or vaccinations. Donors comprised only Caucasian adults living in Nashville, Tennessee. Findings and limits, study-wide: Clonotype sharing among donors likely depends on sequencing depth.

V gene TRBV2 combines with J gene TRBJ1-1, with a tentative D call TRBD1 (6 bases). The origin of this receptor is a woman aged 40-49 years in good health. Some clones in this sample may be carry-over from other donors' samples. The sequenced sample was PBMCs. Written as DNA, the CDR3 is TGTGCCAGCGTTGCCAGGGGCGGGGGCACTGAAGCTTTCTTT. It translates to CASVARGGGTEAFF.